A single sample gave rise to the 26 T cell receptor beta chains below, sequenced in a study of cytomegalovirus exposure and HLA in healthy donors. Primers included in the PCR were 60 Vbeta and 13 Jbeta primers. Only in-frame clones appear in the TCRdb table, and some are missing; sequencing was by immunoSEQ multiplex PCR. The sample has roughly 60,000 clones, and its top ten clones hold 3.6%. Input material: PBMCs. These receptors all stem from a woman aged 18-29 years in good health and CMV-seronegative.

This chain uses TRBV28 with TRBJ1-2; 7 nucleotides match TRBD1. In germline, CDR1 is MDHEN, CDR2 SYDVKM. The CDR3 covers 13 residues. After removal of 5 bases from V and 4 bases from J, the junction contained 4 bases not matched to a gene. The CDR3: CASSIGTAYGYTF. In DNA, the CDR3 is TGTGCCAGCAGTATTGGGACAGCCTATGGCTACACCTTC.

The chain links TRBV29-1 to TRBJ1-2; 8 nucleotides align to TRBD1. There are 14 residues in the CDR3. The V gene's germline CDR1 is SQVTM and CDR2 ANQGSEA. Trimming at V came to 3 bases and at J to 0 bases, leaving 3 bases not matched to a gene. This chain's CDR3 is CSVEKDRANYGYTF. The CDR3 DNA reads TGCAGCGTTGAGAAGGACAGGGCTAACTATGGCTACACCTTC.

The chain combines TRBV9 with TRBJ1-2; D gene uncertain. Germline V gene lookup returns CDR1 SGDLS and CDR2 YYNGEE. This CDR3 has 13 residues. Trimming took 0 bases from V and 3 from J, leaving 6 bases between them. The CDR3 protein is CASSVEGDYGYTF. The CDR3 bases are TGTGCCAGCAGCGTAGAGGGAGACTATGGCTACACCTTC.

The chain carries TRBV2 and TRBJ1-2, with 7 bases lining up with TRBD1. The trim removed 6 bases at V and 2 bases at J, leaving 0 bases unmatched. There are 12 residues in the CDR3. The germline V gene has CDR1 SNHLY and CDR2 FYNNEI. CDR3 nucleotides: TGTGCCAGCAGGGGACAGAACTATGGCTACACCTTC. It encodes CASRGQNYGYTF.

The J gene is TRBJ1-2, the V gene TRBV2; TRBD1 matches at 9 bases. V shed 5 bases and J 8 bases; nucleotides not matched to a gene: 12. The V gene's germline CDR1 is SNHLY and CDR2 FYNNEI. The CDR3 is 15 amino acids. This chain's CDR3 is CASSSKGQGTGGYTF. CDR3 DNA: TGTGCCAGCAGTAGTAAGGGACAGGGTACGGGGGGCTACACCTTC. The entire variable domain, with the rest obtained from reference TRBV2 and TRBJ1-2, is as follows: EPEVTQTPSHQVTQMGQEVILRCVPISNHLYFYWYRQILGQKVEFLVSFYNNEISEKSEIFDDQFSVERPDGSNFTLKIRSTKLEDSAMYFCASSSKGQGTGGYTFGSGTRLTVV.

The chain recombines TRBV2 with TRBJ1-6, with D unclear. The CDR3 totals 12 residues. The ends were cut back, 3 bases at V and 6 bases at J, with 3 bases in the middle. The germline V gene encodes CDR1 SNHLY and CDR2 FYNNEI. CDR3 in DNA: TGTGCCAGCAGTGAGGCTAATTCACCCCTCCACTTT. This gives the protein CASSEANSPLHF.

The chain employs TRBV6-5 and TRBJ2-1; 12 bases line up with TRBD2. The CDR3 spans 13 residues. Germline assignment: CDR1 MNHEY and CDR2 SVGAGI. The V segment lost 8 bases and the J segment 7 bases; nucleotides outside the gene matches: 3. CDR3: CASGLAGSNEQFF. The CDR3 DNA follows: TGTGCCAGCGGACTAGCGGGATCTAATGAGCAGTTCTTC.

The J gene is TRBJ2-2, the V gene TRBV5-1, with D perhaps matching TRBD1 (5 bases). Trimming took 4 bases from V and 4 from J, leaving 14 bases between them. The CDR3 totals 15 residues. The germline V gene has CDR1 SGHRS and CDR2 YFSETQ. The CDR3 region is CASSQLDRVTGELFF. Here the CDR3 DNA reads TGCGCCAGCAGCCAATTAGACAGAGTCACCGGGGAGCTGTTTTTT.

The chain couples TRBV28 to TRBJ2-7; 10 nucleotides line up with TRBD1. Germline V gene sequence: CDR1 MDHEN, CDR2 SYDVKM. V lost 6 bases, J lost 0 bases, and 5 bases stayed unmatched. The CDR3 is 15 residues long. The CDR3: CASSPGQGSSYEQYF. CDR3 DNA sequence: TGTGCCAGCAGCCCGGGACAGGGGTCCTCCTACGAGCAGTACTTC.

The chain links TRBV5-1 to TRBJ2-1, with D possibly being TRBD2 (5 bases). V was clipped by 7 bases and J by 5 bases, with 13 bases between them. The germline V gene encodes CDR1 SGHRS and CDR2 YFSETQ. This CDR3 contains 13 residues. CDR3 DNA: TGCGCCAGCGCGGACTGGACGGACAATGAGCAGTTCTTC. It encodes CASADWTDNEQFF.

This rearrangement joins TRBV19 to TRBJ1-6; D unclear. The CDR3 has 12 residues. V shed 3 bases and J shed 7 bases, with 4 bases lying between them. CDR1 LNHDA and CDR2 SQIVND come from the germline V gene (reference sequence). In DNA form, the CDR3 reads TGTGCCAGTAGTATGCGGAATTCACCCCTCCACTTT. Translated, it gives CASSMRNSPLHF.

This sequence joins TRBV6-5 and TRBJ1-2; D is perhaps TRBD1 (5 bases). The CDR3 loop spans 15 amino acids. Trimming pared 6 bases from V and 5 bases from J, leaving 19 bases between. The V gene's germline CDR1 is MNHEY and CDR2 SVGAGI. In DNA form, the CDR3 reads TGTGCCAGCAGCCACGGCCAGGGAGGGCGGTATGGCTACACCTTC. Translating gives CASSHGQGGRYGYTF.

The rearrangement links TRBV6-1 to TRBJ1-2; D call uncertain. The germline V gene has CDR1 MNHNS and CDR2 SASEGT. The CDR3 covers 11 residues. Deletions cut 9 bases from V and 2 bases from J, with 7 bases between. This CDR3 is CARGPNYGYTF. CDR3 sequence (DNA): TGTGCCAGGGGCCCGAACTATGGCTACACCTTC.

The chain links TRBV9 to TRBJ2-5; 13 bases align to TRBD2. CDR3 length: 18 residues. V lost 3 bases and J lost 5; bases outside the gene matches: 13. Germline V gene lookup returns CDR1 SGDLS and CDR2 YYNGEE. Written as DNA, the CDR3 is TGTGCCAGCAGCGGGGGGACTAGCGGGAATGAGCACAGGGAGACCCAGTACTTC. Translation gives CASSGGTSGNEHRETQYF.

This chain joins TRBV5-6 and TRBJ1-1; D unclear. Trimming took 0 bases from V and 6 from J, leaving 9 bases between them. The CDR3 sequence is 13 residues long. Germline CDR1 SGHDT, CDR2 YYEEEE. For the CDR3, the DNA is TGTGCCAGCAGCTTGGTCCAGGCCCCTGAAGCTTTCTTT. Its translation is CASSLVQAPEAFF.

V is TRBV2 and J is TRBJ2-6, with 7 bases identical to TRBD1. CDR3 length: 18 residues. Unmatched junction bases numbered 8, after V lost 3 bases and J lost 0 bases. Germline V gene sequence: CDR1 SNHLY, CDR2 FYNNEI. CDR3 sequence: CASSDQGVQGSGANVLTF. Written as DNA, the CDR3 is TGTGCCAGCAGTGACCAGGGGGTTCAGGGCTCTGGGGCCAACGTCCTGACTTTC.

V is TRBV6-1 and J is TRBJ2-5; D unresolved. The CDR3 loop spans 15 amino acids. Germline V gene data show CDR1 as MNHNS and CDR2 as SASEGT. The V end lost 1 base, the J end lost 4 bases, and 13 bases lay between the germline ends. Written as DNA, the CDR3 is TGTGCCAGCAGTGAAGGTTCAAGCGCCAGAGAGACCCAGTACTTC. The encoded protein is CASSEGSSARETQYF.

The gene calls are TRBV2 and TRBJ1-2, with a weak D call TRBD1 (5 bases). The V gene's germline CDR1 is SNHLY and CDR2 FYNNEI. V was pared by 1 base and J by 0 bases, with 6 bases between. The CDR3 consists of 14 residues. CDR3 residues: CASSEGTTNYGYTF. Here the CDR3 DNA reads TGTGCCAGCAGTGAAGGGACAACTAACTATGGCTACACCTTC.

The chain recombines TRBV4-1 with TRBJ2-3, with TRBD2 matching over 8 bases. V shed 3 bases and J 2 bases; nucleotides not matched to a gene: 10. The germline CDR1 and CDR2 sequences are MGHRA and YSYEKL. The CDR3 is made up of 17 amino acids. The CDR3 loop reads CASSQPKVSGDTDTQYF. CDR3 DNA sequence: TGCGCCAGCAGCCAGCCGAAAGTTAGCGGGGACACAGATACGCAGTATTTT.

The CDR3 nucleotides are TGTGCCAGCAGCCCCTCGACAGGGGTCAAAAACATTCAGTACTTC. This codes for CASSPSTGVKNIQYF. The gene calls are TRBV6-5 and TRBJ2-4, with 8 bases lining up with TRBD1. J gave up 3 bases and V 6 bases, and 7 bases lay outside the gene matches. Germline values: CDR1 MNHEY, CDR2 SVGAGI. The CDR3 length is 15 residues.

The chain is built from TRBV30 and TRBJ2-5, with 8 bases lining up with TRBD2. With 0 bases clipped from V and 2 bases from J, the junction kept 8 bases outside the gene matches. This CDR3 spans 16 amino acids. Germline V lookup: CDR1 GTSNPN, CDR2 SVGIG (reference sequence). The CDR3 region is CAWSVRGGDLQETQYF. In DNA form, the CDR3 reads TGTGCCTGGAGTGTACGGGGGGGGGACTTACAAGAGACCCAGTACTTC.

The CDR3 DNA sequence: TGTGCCAGCAGCCAATCGGTATCGGGGAGAGGACTTATAAATTCACCCCTCCACTTT. Translated: CASSQSVSGRGLINSPLHF. V usage is TRBV16 and J usage is TRBJ1-6; no reliable D call. CDR1 is KGHSY, CDR2 FQNENV, per germline. The CDR3 extends over 19 amino acids. V dropped 0 bases and J dropped 7 bases, with 22 bases sitting between them.

V and J are TRBV5-4 and TRBJ1-6; the match to TRBD1 covers 7 bases. Trimming took 4 bases from V and 5 from J; bases not matched to a gene: 6. Germline V lookup: CDR1 SGHNT, CDR2 YYREEE (reference sequence). CDR3 size: 15 residues. CDR3 sequence (DNA): TGTGCCAGCAGCCCCCCGACAGGGAATAATTCACCCCTCCACTTT. It translates to CASSPPTGNNSPLHF.

The gene calls are TRBV29-1 and TRBJ1-1, with D perhaps TRBD1 (5 bases). The CDR3 totals 14 residues. Germline V gene data show CDR1 as SQVTM and CDR2 as ANQGSEA. The germline V and J ends were trimmed by 1 base and 10 bases, with 19 bases remaining between them. CDR3 nucleotides: TGCAGCGTTGAAGGCCGGACAAGTCGCTATACAGCTTTCTTT. This translates into CSVEGRTSRYTAFF.

The chain carries TRBV25-1 and TRBJ2-3, with 8 bases identical to TRBD2. There are 16 residues in the CDR3. Germline CDR1 reads MGHDK; CDR2 reads SYGVNS. Unmatched junction bases numbered 6, after V lost 1 base and J lost 3 bases. CDR3 region: CASSESGASGTDTQYF. CDR3 sequence (DNA): TGTGCCAGCAGTGAATCTGGGGCTAGCGGGACAGATACGCAGTATTTT.

This chain connects TRBV7-2 to TRBJ1-3, with D maybe TRBD1 (6 bases). Germline values: CDR1 SGHTA, CDR2 FQGNSA. Trimming took off 4 bases at V and 5 bases at J, with 15 bases between the two ends. This CDR3 is 15 amino acids long. The CDR3 protein is CASSSSSDRRNTIYF. The CDR3 DNA reads as TGTGCCAGCAGCTCCTCCTCTGACAGGCGAAACACCATATATTTT.